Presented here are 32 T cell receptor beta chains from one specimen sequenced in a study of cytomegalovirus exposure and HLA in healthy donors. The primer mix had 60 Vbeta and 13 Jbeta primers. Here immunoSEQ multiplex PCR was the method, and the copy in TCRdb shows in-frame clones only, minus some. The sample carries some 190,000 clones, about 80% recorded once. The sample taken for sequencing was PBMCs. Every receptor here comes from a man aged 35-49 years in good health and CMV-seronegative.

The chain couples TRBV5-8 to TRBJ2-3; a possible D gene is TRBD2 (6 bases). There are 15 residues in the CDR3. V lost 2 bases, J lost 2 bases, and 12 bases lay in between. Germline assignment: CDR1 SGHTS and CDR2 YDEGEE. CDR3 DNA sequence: TGTGCCAGCAGCTTCCGGGACTCTTACACAGATACGCAGTATTTT. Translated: CASSFRDSYTDTQYF.

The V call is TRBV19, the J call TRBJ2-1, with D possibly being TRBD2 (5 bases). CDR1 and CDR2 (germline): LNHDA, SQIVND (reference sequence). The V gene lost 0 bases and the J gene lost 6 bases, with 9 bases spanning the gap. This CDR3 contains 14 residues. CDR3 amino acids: CASSIELGRNEQFF. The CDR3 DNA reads TGTGCCAGTAGTATAGAACTAGGCCGCAATGAGCAGTTCTTC. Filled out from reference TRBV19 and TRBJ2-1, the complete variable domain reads DGGITQSPKYLFRKEGQNVTLSCEQNLNHDAMYWYRQDPGQGLRLIYYSQIVNDFQKGDIAEGYSVSREKKESFPLTVTSAQKNPTAFYLCASSIELGRNEQFFGPGTRLTVL.

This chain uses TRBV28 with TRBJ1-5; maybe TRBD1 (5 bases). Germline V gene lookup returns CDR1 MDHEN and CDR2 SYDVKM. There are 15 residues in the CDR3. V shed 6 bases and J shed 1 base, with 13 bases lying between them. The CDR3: CASSSWGDSNQPQHF. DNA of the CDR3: TGTGCCAGCAGCTCCTGGGGGGACAGCAATCAGCCCCAGCATTTT.

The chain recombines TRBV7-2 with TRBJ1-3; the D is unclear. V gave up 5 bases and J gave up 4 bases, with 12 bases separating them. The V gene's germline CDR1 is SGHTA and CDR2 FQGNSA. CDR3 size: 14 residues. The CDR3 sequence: CASSPAAQGNTIYF. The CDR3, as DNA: TGTGCCAGCAGCCCCGCGGCACAAGGAAACACCATATATTTT.

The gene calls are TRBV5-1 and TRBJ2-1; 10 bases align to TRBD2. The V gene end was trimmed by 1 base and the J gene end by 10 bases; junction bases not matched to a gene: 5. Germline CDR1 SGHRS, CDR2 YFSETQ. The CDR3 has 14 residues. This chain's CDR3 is CASSLFSGGPEQFF. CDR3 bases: TGCGCCAGCAGCTTGTTTAGCGGGGGGCCAGAGCAGTTCTTC.

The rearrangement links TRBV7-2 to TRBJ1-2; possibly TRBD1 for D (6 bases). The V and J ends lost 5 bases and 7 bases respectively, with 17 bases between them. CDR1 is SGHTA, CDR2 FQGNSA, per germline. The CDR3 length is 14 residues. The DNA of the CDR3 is TGTGCCAGCAGCCTCGGGTCGACAGGTAGTGGCTACACCTTC. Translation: CASSLGSTGSGYTF. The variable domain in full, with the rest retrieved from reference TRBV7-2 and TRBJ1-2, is GAGVSQSPSNKVTEKGKDVELRCDPISGHTALYWYRQSLGQGLEFLIYFQGNSAPDKSGLPSDRFSAERTGGSVSTLTIQRTQQEDSAVYLCASSLGSTGSGYTFGSGTRLTVV.

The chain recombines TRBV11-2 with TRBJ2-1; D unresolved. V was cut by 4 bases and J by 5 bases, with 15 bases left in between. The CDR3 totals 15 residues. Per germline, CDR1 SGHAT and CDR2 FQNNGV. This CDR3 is CASSYSNPPNNEQFF. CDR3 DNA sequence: TGTGCCAGCAGCTATAGTAACCCCCCTAACAATGAGCAGTTCTTC.

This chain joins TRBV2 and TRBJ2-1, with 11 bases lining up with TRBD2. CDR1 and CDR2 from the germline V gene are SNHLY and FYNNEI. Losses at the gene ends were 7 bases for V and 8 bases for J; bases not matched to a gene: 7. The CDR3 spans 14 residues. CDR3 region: CASTGTSGTDEQFF. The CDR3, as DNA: TGTGCCAGCACCGGGACTAGCGGCACGGATGAGCAGTTCTTC.

The CDR3, as DNA: TGTGCCAGCAGCGCCACTAGCGGGAGACCCTACGAGCAGTACTTC. Its translation is CASSATSGRPYEQYF. V and J are TRBV7-3 and TRBJ2-7; 11 bases map to TRBD2. The CDR3 has 15 amino acids. The V and J ends lost 5 bases and 2 bases, in that order; junction bases with no gene match: 5. Germline V gene lookup returns CDR1 SGHTA and CDR2 FQGTGA.

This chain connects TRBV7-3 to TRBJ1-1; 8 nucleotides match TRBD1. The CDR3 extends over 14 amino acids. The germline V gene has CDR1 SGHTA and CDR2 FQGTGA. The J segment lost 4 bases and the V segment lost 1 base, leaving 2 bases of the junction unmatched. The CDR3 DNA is TGTGCCAGCAGCTTAAATACAGGGGGCACTGAAGCTTTCTTT. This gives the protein CASSLNTGGTEAFF.

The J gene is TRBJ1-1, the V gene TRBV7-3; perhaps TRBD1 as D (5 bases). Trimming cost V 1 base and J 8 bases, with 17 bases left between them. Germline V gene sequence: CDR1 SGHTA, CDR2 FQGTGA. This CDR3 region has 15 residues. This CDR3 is CASSLNRGSNAEAFF. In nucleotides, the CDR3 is TGTGCCAGCAGCTTAAATCGGGGGAGTAATGCGGAAGCTTTCTTT.

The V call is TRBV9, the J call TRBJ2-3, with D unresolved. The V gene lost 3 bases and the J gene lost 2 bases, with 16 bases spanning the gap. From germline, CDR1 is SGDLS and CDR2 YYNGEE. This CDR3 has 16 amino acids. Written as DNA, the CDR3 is TGTGCCAGCAGCGAGACTGATATGAGCCACACAGATACGCAGTATTTT. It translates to CASSETDMSHTDTQYF.

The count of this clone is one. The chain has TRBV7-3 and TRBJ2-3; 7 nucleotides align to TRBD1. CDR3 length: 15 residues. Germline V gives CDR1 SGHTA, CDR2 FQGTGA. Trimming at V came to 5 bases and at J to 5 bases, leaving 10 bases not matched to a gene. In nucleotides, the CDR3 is TGTGCCAGCAGCCTACTAACAGGGGCCCGAGATACGCAGTATTTT. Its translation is CASSLLTGARDTQYF.

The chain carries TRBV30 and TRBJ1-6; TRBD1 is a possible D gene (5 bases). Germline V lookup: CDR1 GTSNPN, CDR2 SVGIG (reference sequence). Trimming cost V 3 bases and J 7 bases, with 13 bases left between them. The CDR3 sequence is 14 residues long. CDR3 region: CAWSPLGGNSPLHF. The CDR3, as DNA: TGTGCCTGGAGCCCTTTGGGGGGAAATTCACCCCTCCACTTT.

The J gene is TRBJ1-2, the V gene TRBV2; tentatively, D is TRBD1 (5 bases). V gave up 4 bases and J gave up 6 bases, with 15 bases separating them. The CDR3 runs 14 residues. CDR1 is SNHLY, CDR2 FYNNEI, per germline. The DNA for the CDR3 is TGTGCCAGCAGTGCATTGGGGCTTCGTAATGGCTACACCTTC. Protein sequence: CASSALGLRNGYTF. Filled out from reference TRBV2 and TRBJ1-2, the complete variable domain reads EPEVTQTPSHQVTQMGQEVILRCVPISNHLYFYWYRQILGQKVEFLVSFYNNEISEKSEIFDDQFSVERPDGSNFTLKIRSTKLEDSAMYFCASSALGLRNGYTFGSGTRLTVV.

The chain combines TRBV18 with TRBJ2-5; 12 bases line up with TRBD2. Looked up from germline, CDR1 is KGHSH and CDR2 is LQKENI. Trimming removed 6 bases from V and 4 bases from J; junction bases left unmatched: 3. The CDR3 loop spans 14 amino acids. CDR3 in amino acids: CASSSGLAGETQYF. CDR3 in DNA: TGTGCCAGCTCCTCGGGACTAGCGGGAGAGACCCAGTACTTC. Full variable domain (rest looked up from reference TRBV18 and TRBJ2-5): NAGVMQNPRHLVRRRGQEARLRCSPMKGHSHVYWYRQLPEEGLKFMVYLQKENIIDESGMPKERFSAEFPKEGPSILRIQQVVRGDSAAYFCASSSGLAGETQYFGPGTRLLVL.

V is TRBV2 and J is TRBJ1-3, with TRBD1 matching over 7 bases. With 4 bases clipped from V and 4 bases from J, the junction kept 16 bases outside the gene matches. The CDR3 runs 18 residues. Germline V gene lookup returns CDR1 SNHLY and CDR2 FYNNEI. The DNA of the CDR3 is TGTGCCAGCAGTGGGGCCGACAGGGAGAGGCTCTCGGGAAACACCATATATTTT. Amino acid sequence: CASSGADRERLSGNTIYF.

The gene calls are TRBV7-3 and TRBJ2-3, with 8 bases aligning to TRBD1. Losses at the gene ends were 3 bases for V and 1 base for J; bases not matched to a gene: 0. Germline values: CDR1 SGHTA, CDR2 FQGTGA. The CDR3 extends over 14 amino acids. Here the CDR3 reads CASSLGQGTDTQYF. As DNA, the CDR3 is TGTGCCAGCAGCTTGGGACAGGGCACAGATACGCAGTATTTT.

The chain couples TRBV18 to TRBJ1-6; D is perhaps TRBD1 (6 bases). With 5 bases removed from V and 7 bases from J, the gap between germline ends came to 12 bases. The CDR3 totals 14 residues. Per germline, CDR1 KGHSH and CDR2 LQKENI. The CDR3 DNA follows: TGTGCCAGCTCATCGGACAGCGACAATTCACCCCTCCACTTT. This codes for CASSSDSDNSPLHF.

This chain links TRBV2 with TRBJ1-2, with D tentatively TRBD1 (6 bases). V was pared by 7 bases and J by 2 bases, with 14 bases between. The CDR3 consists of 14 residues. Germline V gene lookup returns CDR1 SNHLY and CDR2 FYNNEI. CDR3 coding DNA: TGTGCCAGCACCGAGCGGACAGCCAACTATGGCTACACCTTC. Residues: CASTERTANYGYTF. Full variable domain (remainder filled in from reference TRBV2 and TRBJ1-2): EPEVTQTPSHQVTQMGQEVILRCVPISNHLYFYWYRQILGQKVEFLVSFYNNEISEKSEIFDDQFSVERPDGSNFTLKIRSTKLEDSAMYFCASTERTANYGYTFGSGTRLTVV.

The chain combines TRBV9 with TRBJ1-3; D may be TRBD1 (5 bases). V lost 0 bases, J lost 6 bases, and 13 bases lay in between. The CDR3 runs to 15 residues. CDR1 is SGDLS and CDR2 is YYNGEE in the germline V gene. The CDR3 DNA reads TGTGCCAGCAGCGTAGTTGGGGCCACGGCAAACACCATATATTTT. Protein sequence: CASSVVGATANTIYF.

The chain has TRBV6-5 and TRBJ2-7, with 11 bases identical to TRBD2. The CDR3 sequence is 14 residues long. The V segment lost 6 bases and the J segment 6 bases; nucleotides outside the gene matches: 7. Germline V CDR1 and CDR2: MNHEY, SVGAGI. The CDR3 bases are TGTGCCAGCAGGCTAGCGGGAGGTTATGGCGAGCAGTACTTC. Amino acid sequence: CASRLAGGYGEQYF.

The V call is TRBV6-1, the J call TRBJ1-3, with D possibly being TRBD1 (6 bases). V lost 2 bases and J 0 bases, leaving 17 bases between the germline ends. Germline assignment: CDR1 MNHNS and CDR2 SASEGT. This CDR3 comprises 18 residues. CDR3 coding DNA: TGTGCCAGCAGTGAATCTGTCGCAGGGGCAATCTCTGGAAACACCATATATTTT. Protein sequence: CASSESVAGAISGNTIYF.

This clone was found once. The CDR3 DNA reads TGCAGCGTTGATACTTTAAGTGCTTTCTTT. It is translated as CSVDTLSAFF. The gene calls are TRBV29-1 and TRBJ1-1; D is uncertain. This CDR3 contains 10 residues. Looked up from germline, CDR1 is SQVTM and CDR2 is ANQGSEA. V lost 3 bases, J lost 11 bases, and 10 bases lay in between.

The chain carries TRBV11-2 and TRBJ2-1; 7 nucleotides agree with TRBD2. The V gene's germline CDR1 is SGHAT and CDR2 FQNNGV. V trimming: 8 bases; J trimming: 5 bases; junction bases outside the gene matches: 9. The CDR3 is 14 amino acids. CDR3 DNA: TGTGCCAGCTCAAAGCCGGGGGGTGACAATGAGCAGTTCTTC. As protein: CASSKPGGDNEQFF. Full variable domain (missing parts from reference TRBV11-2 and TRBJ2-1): EAGVAQSPRYKIIEKRQSVAFWCNPISGHATLYWYQQILGQGPKLLIQFQNNGVVDDSQLPKDRFSAERLKGVDSTLKIQPAKLEDSAVYLCASSKPGGDNEQFFGPGTRLTVL.

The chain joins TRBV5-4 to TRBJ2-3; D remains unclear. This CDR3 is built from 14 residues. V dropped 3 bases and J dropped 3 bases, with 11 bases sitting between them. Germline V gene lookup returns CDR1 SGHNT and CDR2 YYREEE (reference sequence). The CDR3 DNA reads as TGTGCCAGCAGCTCCCGTAAAGAGACAGATACGCAGTATTTT. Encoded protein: CASSSRKETDTQYF.

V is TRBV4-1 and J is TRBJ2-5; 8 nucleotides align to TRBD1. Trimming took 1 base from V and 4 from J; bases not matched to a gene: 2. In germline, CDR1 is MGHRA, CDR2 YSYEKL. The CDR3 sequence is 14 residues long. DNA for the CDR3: TGCGCCAGCAGCCAAGGGACAGGGAGAGAGACCCAGTACTTC. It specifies CASSQGTGRETQYF.

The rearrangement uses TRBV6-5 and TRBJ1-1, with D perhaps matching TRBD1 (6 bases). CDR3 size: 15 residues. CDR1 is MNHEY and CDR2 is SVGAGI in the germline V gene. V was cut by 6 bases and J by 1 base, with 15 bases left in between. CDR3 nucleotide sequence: TGTGCCAGCAGCGAACTACAGGGAGCGAACACTGAAGCTTTCTTT. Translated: CASSELQGANTEAFF.

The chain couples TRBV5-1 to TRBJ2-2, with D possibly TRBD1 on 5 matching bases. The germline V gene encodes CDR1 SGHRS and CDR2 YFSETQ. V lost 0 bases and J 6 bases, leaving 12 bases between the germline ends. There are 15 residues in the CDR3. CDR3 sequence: CASSLEVGRAGELFF. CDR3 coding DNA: TGCGCCAGCAGCTTGGAAGTGGGGCGAGCCGGGGAGCTGTTTTTT. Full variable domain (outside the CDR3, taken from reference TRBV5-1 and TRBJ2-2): KAGVTQTPRYLIKTRGQQVTLSCSPISGHRSVSWYQQTPGQGLQFLFEYFSETQRNKGNFPGRFSGRQFSNSRSEMNVSTLELGDSALYLCASSLEVGRAGELFFGEGSRLTVL.

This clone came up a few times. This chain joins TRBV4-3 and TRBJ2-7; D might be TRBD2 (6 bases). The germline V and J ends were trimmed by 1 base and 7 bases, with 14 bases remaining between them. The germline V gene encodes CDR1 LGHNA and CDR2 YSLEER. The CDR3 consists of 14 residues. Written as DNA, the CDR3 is TGCGCCAGCAGCCAAGCCTCGGGAGCCGGGGAGCAGTACTTC. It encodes CASSQASGAGEQYF.

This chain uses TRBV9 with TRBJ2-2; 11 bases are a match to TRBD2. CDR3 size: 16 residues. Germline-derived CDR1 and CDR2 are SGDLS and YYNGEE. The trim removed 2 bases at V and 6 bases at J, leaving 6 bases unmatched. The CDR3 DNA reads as TGTGCCAGCAGCGTGTTAGCGGGAGGGCCCGCCGGGGAGCTGTTTTTT. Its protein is CASSVLAGGPAGELFF.

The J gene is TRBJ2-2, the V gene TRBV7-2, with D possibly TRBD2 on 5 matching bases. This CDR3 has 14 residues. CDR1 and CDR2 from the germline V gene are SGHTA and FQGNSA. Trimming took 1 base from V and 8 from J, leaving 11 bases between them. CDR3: CASSLELPGGELFF. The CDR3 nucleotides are TGTGCCAGCAGCTTAGAACTACCGGGGGGGGAGCTGTTTTTT.